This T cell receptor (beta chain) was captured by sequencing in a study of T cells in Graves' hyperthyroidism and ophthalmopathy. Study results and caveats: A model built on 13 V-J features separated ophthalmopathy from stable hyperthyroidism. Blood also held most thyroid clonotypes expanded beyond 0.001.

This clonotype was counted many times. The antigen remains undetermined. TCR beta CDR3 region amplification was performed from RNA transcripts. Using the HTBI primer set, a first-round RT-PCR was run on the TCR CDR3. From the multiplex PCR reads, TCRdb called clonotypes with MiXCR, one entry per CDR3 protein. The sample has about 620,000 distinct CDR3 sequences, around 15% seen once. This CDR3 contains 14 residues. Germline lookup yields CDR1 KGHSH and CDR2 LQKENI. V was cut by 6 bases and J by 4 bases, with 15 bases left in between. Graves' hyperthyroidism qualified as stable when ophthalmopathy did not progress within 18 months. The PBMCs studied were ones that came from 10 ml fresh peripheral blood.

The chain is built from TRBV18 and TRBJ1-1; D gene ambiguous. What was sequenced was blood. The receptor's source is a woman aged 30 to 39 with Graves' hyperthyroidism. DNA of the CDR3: TGTGCCAGCTCTCCCATTGGACGGGGCACTGAAGCTTTCTTT. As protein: CASSPIGRGTEAFF.